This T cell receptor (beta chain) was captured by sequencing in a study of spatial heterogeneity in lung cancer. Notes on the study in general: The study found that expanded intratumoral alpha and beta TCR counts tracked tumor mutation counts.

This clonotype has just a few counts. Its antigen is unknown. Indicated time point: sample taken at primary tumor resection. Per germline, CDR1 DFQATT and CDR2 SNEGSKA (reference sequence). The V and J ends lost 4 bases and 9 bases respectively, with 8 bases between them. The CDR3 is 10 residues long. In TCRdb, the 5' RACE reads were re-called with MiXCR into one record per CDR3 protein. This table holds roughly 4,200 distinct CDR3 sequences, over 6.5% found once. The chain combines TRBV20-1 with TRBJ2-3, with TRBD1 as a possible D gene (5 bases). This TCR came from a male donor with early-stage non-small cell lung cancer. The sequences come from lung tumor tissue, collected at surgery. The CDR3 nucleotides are TGCAGTGCTACCAGGGCCACGCAGTATTTT. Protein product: CSATRATQYF.